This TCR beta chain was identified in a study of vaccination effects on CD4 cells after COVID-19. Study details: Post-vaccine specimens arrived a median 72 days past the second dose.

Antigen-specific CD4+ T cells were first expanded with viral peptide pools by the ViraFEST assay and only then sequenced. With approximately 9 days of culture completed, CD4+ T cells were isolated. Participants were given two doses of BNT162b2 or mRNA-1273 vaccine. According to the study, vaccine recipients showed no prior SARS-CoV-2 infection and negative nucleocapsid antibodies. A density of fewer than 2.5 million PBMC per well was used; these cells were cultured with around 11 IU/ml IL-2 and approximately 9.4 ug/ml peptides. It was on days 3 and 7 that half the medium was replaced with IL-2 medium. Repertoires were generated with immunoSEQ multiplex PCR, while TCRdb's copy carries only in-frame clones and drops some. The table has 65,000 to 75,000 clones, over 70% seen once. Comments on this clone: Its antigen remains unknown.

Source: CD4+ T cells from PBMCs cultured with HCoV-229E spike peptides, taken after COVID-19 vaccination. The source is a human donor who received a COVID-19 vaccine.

The CDR3 loop is CASSGMTGFSGNTIYF. In DNA form, the CDR3 reads TGTGCCAGCAGTGGAATGACAGGCTTCTCTGGAAACACCATATATTTT. The chain joins TRBV6-1 to TRBJ1-3; a weak D match, TRBD1 (6 bases). This CDR3 has 16 amino acids. The germline V gene has CDR1 MNHNS and CDR2 SASEGT. V was pared by 4 bases and J by 0 bases, with 13 bases between.